The clone carrying this T cell receptor beta chain appeared many times. This entry belongs to a study of T cells in Graves' hyperthyroidism and ophthalmopathy. Using RNA transcripts as the source, TCR beta CDR3 regions were amplified. RT-PCR in the first round (using the HTBI primer set) targeted the TCR CDR3. TCRdb reprocessed the multiplex PCR reads via MiXCR and lists one record per CDR3 protein. Among about 500,000 distinct CDR3 sequences, approximately 16% were seen once, and the ten largest hold approximately 30%. CDR1 DFQATT and CDR2 SNEGSKA come from the germline V gene (reference sequence). This CDR3 has 13 amino acids. Trimming stripped 3 bases from V and 0 bases from J, with 6 bases between.

V usage is TRBV20-1 and J usage is TRBJ2-4; D is ambiguous. This receptor was taken from a woman in her 30s with Graves' ophthalmopathy. Source material: blood. This CDR3 is CSARPQAKNIQYF. Written as DNA, the CDR3 is TGCAGTGCTAGGCCCCAAGCCAAAAACATTCAGTACTTC.